A single sample is the source of the 15 T cell receptor beta chains below, sequenced in a study of Ad26.COV2.S vaccination and SARS-CoV-2 variants. This sample's treatment: 15 to 20 received Ad26.COV2.S at low or high dose, single or two shots; several received placebo; per-sample allocation not given. Samples were taken on day 63 after the first vaccine or placebo injection. Profiling relied on immunoSEQ multiplex PCR, and the TCRdb table lists in-frame clones only, not all of them. Among about 260,000 clones listed, around 88% were seen once. Sequencing was performed on peripheral blood, taken in a trial of Ad26.COV2.S vaccine versus placebo. Receptors were obtained from a person aged 18-60 years who received the Ad26.COV2.S COVID-19 vaccine or a placebo.

V gene TRBV7-8 combines with J gene TRBJ2-5; 11 bases are a match to TRBD2. V gave up 6 bases and J gave up 0 bases; unmatched junction bases: 0. This CDR3 region has 14 residues. The germline V gene encodes CDR1 SGHVS and CDR2 FQNEAQ. The CDR3 reads CASRLAGDQETQYF. The CDR3 nucleotides read TGTGCCAGCAGACTAGCGGGAGACCAAGAGACCCAGTACTTC.

This CDR3 is CATSPRGSGYGYTF. CDR3 coding DNA: TGTGCCACCAGCCCGAGGGGGTCGGGCTATGGCTACACCTTC. The chain is built from TRBV15 and TRBJ1-2; the D gene is possibly TRBD1 (6 bases). CDR1 is LNHNV, CDR2 YYDKDF, per germline (reference sequence). The CDR3 totals 14 residues. With 5 bases removed from V and 4 bases from J, the gap between germline ends came to 14 bases.

This rearrangement joins TRBV7-8 to TRBJ2-3; unclear D gene. V was trimmed by 1 base and J by 0 bases, leaving 5 bases between them. CDR1 is SGHVS and CDR2 is FQNEAQ in the germline V gene. The CDR3 contains 14 residues. The CDR3 region has the DNA TGTGCCAGCAGCTTAGAGGGTAGCACAGATACGCAGTATTTT. Translated: CASSLEGSTDTQYF.

The chain links TRBV7-9 to TRBJ2-2; 10 nucleotides agree with TRBD2. CDR1 is SEHNR and CDR2 is FQNEAQ in the germline V gene (reference sequence). The CDR3 sequence is 19 residues long. V lost 5 bases and J lost 6; bases outside the gene matches: 18. CDR3 sequence (DNA): TGTGCCAGCAGCCACAGAAATTTCGGACCTAGCGGGAGTCCCGGGGAGCTGTTTTTT. The encoded protein is CASSHRNFGPSGSPGELFF.

The chain combines TRBV2 with TRBJ2-7; 13 bases match TRBD2. There are 18 residues in the CDR3. The germline V gene encodes CDR1 SNHLY and CDR2 FYNNEI. The junction had 11 bases not matched to a gene; V was cut back by 0 bases and J by 6 bases. The chain's CDR3 is CASSEALLAGGPRSEQYV. The CDR3, as DNA: TGTGCCAGCAGTGAAGCGTTACTAGCGGGAGGGCCACGTTCCGAGCAGTACGTC.

The V call is TRBV29-1, the J call TRBJ2-1, with TRBD2 matching 8 bases. J gave up 1 base and V 5 bases, and 10 bases lay outside the gene matches. In germline, CDR1 is SQVTM, CDR2 ANQGSEA. The CDR3 is 16 residues long. This CDR3 reads CSVPRSGVGSYNEQFF. The CDR3 DNA reads TGCAGCGTTCCTCGTAGCGGGGTAGGGTCCTACAATGAGCAGTTCTTC.

The J gene is TRBJ1-4, the V gene TRBV6-5; TRBD1 is a possible D gene (5 bases). V was pared by 6 bases and J by 0 bases, with 11 bases between. The CDR3 is made up of 15 amino acids. Per the germline V gene, CDR1 is MNHEY and CDR2 is SVGAGI. The CDR3 reads CASRRIQATNEKLFF. As DNA, the CDR3 is TGTGCCAGCAGACGTATACAGGCAACTAATGAAAAACTGTTTTTT.

This clone came up many times. The rearrangement uses TRBV24-1 and TRBJ1-2; D is unresolved. V lost 2 bases to trimming and J lost 1 base, with 13 bases between them. There are 16 residues in the CDR3. Germline V gene lookup returns CDR1 KGHDR and CDR2 SFDVKD. The CDR3 DNA sequence: TGTGCCACCAGTGATTACGGGAGGACTGGTAACTATGGCTACACCTTC. This sequence encodes CATSDYGRTGNYGYTF.

This clone was detected a few times. The chain joins TRBV4-1 to TRBJ1-1; TRBD1 is a possible D gene (5 bases). The CDR3 is made up of 14 amino acids. The V gene lost 4 bases and the J gene lost 4 bases, with 13 bases spanning the gap. Germline V gene sequence: CDR1 MGHRA, CDR2 YSYEKL. The CDR3 reads CASSLNGGVTEAFF. The CDR3 DNA is TGCGCCAGCAGCCTGAATGGGGGGGTCACTGAAGCTTTCTTT.

The chain couples TRBV19 to TRBJ2-7, with D possibly TRBD2 on 5 matching bases. The length of the CDR3 is 16 residues. Germline CDR1 is LNHDA and CDR2 is SQIVND (reference sequence). With 7 bases removed from V and 3 bases from J, the gap between germline ends came to 22 bases. The CDR3 protein is CASTLGPPGGFYEQYF. CDR3 nucleotides: TGTGCCAGTACCCTAGGGCCGCCAGGAGGCTTCTACGAGCAGTACTTC.

J is TRBJ1-3 and V is TRBV5-5, with D uncertain. V was shortened by 3 bases and J by 0 bases, with 10 bases between the two germline ends. In germline, CDR1 is SGHKS, CDR2 YYEKEE (reference sequence). The CDR3 runs to 15 residues. DNA of the CDR3: TGTGCCAGCAGCTATGGACCGGACTCTGGAAACACCATATATTTT. Residues: CASSYGPDSGNTIYF.

The chain couples TRBV29-1 to TRBJ2-5; D is ambiguous. This CDR3 region has 13 residues. Germline CDR1 and CDR2: SQVTM and ANQGSEA. V was shortened by 7 bases and J by 5 bases, with 17 bases between the two germline ends. CDR3 sequence: CSAAPTGSETQYF. The CDR3 DNA is TGCAGCGCAGCGCCCACGGGCAGCGAGACCCAGTACTTC.

V and J are TRBV23-1 and TRBJ1-1, with D unclear. TRBV23-1 is an ORF for which the function is uncertain. The CDR3 is 14 residues long. Trimming pared 4 bases from V and 6 bases from J, leaving 15 bases between. This chain's CDR3 is CASSLTGIGSEAFF. CDR3 DNA: TGCGCCAGCAGTCTGACCGGGATCGGCTCTGAAGCTTTCTTT.

The rearrangement uses TRBV19 and TRBJ2-2; D gene uncertain. V was trimmed by 3 bases and J by 3 bases, leaving 5 bases between them. CDR1 and CDR2 (germline): LNHDA, SQIVND (reference sequence). This CDR3 is built from 13 residues. In DNA, the CDR3 is TGTGCCAGTAGTATTGGGTACACCGGGGAGCTGTTTTTT. Protein sequence: CASSIGYTGELFF.

This clone was counted once. This chain links TRBV7-9 with TRBJ2-1; TRBD2 matches 12 bases. Germline V gives CDR1 SEHNR, CDR2 FQNEAQ (reference sequence). Germline trimming cut 2 bases from V and 7 bases from J; bases unmatched to any gene: 6. This CDR3 has 16 residues. Here the CDR3 reads CASSLKKTSGRNEQFF. The CDR3 coding sequence is TGTGCCAGCAGCTTAAAAAAAACTAGCGGGAGGAATGAGCAGTTCTTC.